The clone carrying this T cell receptor beta chain was recorded many times. Its antigen is not identified. This sample was taken from a study of T cell repertoires in cytomegalovirus infection. Across the whole study: Public TCR beta signatures provided an indication of both CMV infection and a matching HLA type.

TCRdb ran MiXCR on the reads and lists one entry per CDR3 protein. The table lists 310,000 or so distinct CDR3 sequences, 20% to 25% of them singletons. Findings and caveats of the study: Identification of carriers of CMV plus the relevant HLA was performed using cumulative public TCR beta family frequency.

The length of the CDR3 is 14 residues. The junction had 2 bases not matched to a gene; V was cut back by 3 bases and J by 6 bases. Germline V gives CDR1 SGHTA, CDR2 FQGNSA. V is TRBV7-2 and J is TRBJ2-2; 9 nucleotides align to TRBD1. The material sequenced was cultured PBMCs, taken from culture after CMV antigen stimulation. The origin of this receptor is a human donor in good health (CMV status not recorded). Some clones in this sample may be carry-over from other donors' samples. The CDR3 DNA reads as TGTGCCAGCAGCTTGGGACAGGGTTCCGGGGAGCTGTTTTTT. Translation gives CASSLGQGSGELFF.